These T cell receptor beta chains were read from a single sample in a study of blood T cells in healthy people across ages. TCRdb redid the calling of the 5' RACE reads with MiXCR, one entry per CDR3 protein. The sample holds some 940,000 distinct CDR3 sequences, about 29% seen once. The same data also went into a second study, on T cells of mothers and their children.

The sequencing sample was made of blood. These receptors originate from a woman in her thirties or forties in good health. The CDR3 runs from the conserved cysteine through the conserved F or W. Each record gives: J gene, clone size, D gene, V gene, CDR3 protein, CDR3 DNA. D genes are given only for firm matches. Only part of the rows carry a size: once, few, many, or a class if the clone is expanded.

>TRBJ2-5|NA|NA|TRBV11-1
CASSLADGDGQETQYF
TGTGCCAGCAGCTTAGCCGACGGGGACGGCCAAGAGACCCAGTACTTC
>TRBJ2-3|NA|NA|TRBV9
CASSVGRDHSTDTQYF
TGTGCCAGCAGCGTAGGCAGGGACCACAGCACAGATACGCAGTATTTT
>TRBJ1-1|few|NA|TRBV7-8
CASSLAPMNTEAFF
TGTGCCAGCAGCTTAGCCCCAATGAACACTGAAGCTTTCTTT
>TRBJ2-3|NA|NA|TRBV6-1
CASSEGQANTQYF
TGTGCCAGCAGTGAGGGGCAGGCCAATACGCAGTATTTT
>TRBJ1-2|NA|NA|TRBV3-1
CASSPMERANYGYTF
TGTGCCAGCAGCCCCATGGAACGCGCTAACTATGGCTACACCTTC
>TRBJ2-3|NA|NA|TRBV2
CASNTGIADTQYF
TGTGCCAGCAACACAGGAATTGCAGATACGCAGTATTTT
>TRBJ2-7|many|NA|TRBV12-3/TRBV12-4
CASSLAGLSYEQYF
TGTGCCAGCAGTTTAGCGGGGTTGTCCTACGAGCAGTACTTC
>TRBJ2-5|NA|TRBD1|TRBV15
CATSRLGQGGQEAQYF
TGTGCCACCAGCAGATTAGGACAGGGCGGACAAGAGGCCCAGTACTTC
>TRBJ1-5|NA|TRBD1|TRBV20-1
CSATSGGDSNQPQHF
TGCAGTGCTACGTCAGGGGGGGATAGCAATCAGCCCCAGCATTTT
>TRBJ1-2|many|NA|TRBV7-2
CASRTARDFYGYTF
TGTGCCAGCAGAACGGCCAGGGATTTCTATGGCTACACCTTC
>TRBJ1-5|NA|NA|TRBV6-5
CARSYSQYSNQPQHF
TGTGCCCGCAGTTATTCCCAGTATAGCAATCAGCCCCAGCATTTT
>TRBJ1-4|few|NA|TRBV4-3
CASSQESGWREKLFF
TGCGCCAGCAGCCAAGAATCAGGGTGGAGAGAAAAACTGTTTTTT
>TRBJ2-7|many|NA|TRBV20-1
CSARGTAYEQYF
TGCAGTGCTAGAGGGACAGCCTACGAGCAGTACTTC
>TRBJ1-2|many|TRBD1|TRBV9
CASSVGGTGTGGYTF
TGTGCCAGCAGCGTAGGCGGGACAGGGACGGGAGGCTACACCTTC
>TRBJ2-3|few|NA|TRBV5-1
CASSIADLPRGDTQYF
TGCGCCAGCAGCATCGCGGACCTACCCAGGGGAGATACGCAGTATTTT